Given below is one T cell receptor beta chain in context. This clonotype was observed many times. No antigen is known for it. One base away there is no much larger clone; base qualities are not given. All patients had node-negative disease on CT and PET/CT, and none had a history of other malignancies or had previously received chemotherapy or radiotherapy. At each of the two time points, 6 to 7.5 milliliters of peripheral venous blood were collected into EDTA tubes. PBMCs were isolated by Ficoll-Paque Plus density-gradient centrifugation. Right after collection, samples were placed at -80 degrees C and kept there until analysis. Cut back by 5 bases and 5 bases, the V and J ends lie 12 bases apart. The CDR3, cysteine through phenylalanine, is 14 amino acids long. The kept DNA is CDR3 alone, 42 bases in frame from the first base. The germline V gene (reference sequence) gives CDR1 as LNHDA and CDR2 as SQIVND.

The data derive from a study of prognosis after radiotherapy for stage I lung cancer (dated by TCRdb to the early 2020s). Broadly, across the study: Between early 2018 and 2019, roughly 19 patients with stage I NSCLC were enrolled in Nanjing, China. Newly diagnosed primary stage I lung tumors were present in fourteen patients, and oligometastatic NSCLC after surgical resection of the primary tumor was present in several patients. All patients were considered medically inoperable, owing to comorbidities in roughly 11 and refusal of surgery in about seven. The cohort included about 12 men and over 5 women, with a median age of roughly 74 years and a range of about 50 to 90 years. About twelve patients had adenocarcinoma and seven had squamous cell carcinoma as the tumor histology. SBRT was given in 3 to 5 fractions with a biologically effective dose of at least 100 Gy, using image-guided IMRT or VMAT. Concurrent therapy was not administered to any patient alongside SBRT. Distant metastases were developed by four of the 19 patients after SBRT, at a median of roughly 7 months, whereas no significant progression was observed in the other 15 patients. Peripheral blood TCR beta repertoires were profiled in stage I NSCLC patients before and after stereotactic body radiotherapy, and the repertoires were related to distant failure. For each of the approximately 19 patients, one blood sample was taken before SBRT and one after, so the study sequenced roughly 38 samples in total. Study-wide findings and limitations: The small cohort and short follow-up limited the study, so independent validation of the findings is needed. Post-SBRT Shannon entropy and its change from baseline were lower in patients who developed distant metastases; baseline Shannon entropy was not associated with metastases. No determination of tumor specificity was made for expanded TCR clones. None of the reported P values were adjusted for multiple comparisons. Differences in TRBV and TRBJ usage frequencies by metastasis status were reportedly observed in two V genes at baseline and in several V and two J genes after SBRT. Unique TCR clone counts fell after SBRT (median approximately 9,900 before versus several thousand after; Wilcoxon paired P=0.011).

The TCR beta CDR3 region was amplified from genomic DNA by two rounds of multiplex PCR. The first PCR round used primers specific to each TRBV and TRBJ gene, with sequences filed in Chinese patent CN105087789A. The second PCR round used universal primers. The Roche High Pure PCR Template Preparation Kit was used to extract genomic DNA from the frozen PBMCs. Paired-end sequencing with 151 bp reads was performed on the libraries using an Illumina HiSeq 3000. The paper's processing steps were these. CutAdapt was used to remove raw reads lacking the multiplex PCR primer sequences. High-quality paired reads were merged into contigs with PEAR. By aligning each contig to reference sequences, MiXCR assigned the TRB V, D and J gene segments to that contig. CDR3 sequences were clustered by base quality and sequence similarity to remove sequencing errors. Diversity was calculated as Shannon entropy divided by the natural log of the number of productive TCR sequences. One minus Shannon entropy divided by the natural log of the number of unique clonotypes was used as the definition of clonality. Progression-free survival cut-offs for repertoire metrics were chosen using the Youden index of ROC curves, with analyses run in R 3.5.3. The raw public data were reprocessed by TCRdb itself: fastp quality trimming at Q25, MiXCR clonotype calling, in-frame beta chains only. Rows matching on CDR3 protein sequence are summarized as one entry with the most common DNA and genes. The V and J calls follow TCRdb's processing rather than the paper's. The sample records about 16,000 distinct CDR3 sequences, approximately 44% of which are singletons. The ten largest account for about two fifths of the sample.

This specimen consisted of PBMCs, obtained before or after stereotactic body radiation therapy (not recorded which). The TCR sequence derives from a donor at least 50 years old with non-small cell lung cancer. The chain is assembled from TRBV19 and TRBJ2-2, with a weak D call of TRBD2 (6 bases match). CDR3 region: CASSPMGGTGELFF. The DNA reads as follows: TGTGCCAGTAGTCCCATGGGGGGTACCGGGGAGCTGTTTTTT.